This is a list of T cell receptor beta chains from one sample in a study of blood T cells in healthy people across ages. TCRdb used MiXCR to reprocess the 5' RACE reads, holding one entry per CDR3 protein. The sample includes about a million distinct CDR3 sequences, roughly 51% of them seen just once. Material for sequencing was blood. These TCRs come from a woman aged 55-70 years in good health. CDR3s include the opening cysteine and the closing phenylalanine or tryptophan. The D gene is left open where the match is weak. Not all rows give a size; the values are once, few, many and, for expanded clones, a class.

V gene: TRBV7-2
CDR3 length: 15
J gene: TRBJ2-1
clone size: many
D gene: TRBD2
CDR3 DNA: TGTGCCAGCAGCCGGACTAGTAGCCCATACAATGAGCAGTTCTTC
CDR3 protein: CASSRTSSPYNEQFF

V gene: TRBV6-2/TRBV6-3
CDR3 length: 14
J gene: TRBJ1-2
clone size: .
D gene: TRBD1
CDR3 DNA: TGTGCCAGCACTCTAGCCGGGACAGCCTATGGCTACACCTTC
CDR3 protein: CASTLAGTAYGYTF

V gene: TRBV20-1
CDR3 length: 13
J gene: TRBJ1-4
clone size: .
D gene: .
CDR3 DNA: TGCAGTGCTAAGGGAGGAGGGCGGGAAAAACTGTTTTTT
CDR3 protein: CSAKGGGREKLFF

V gene: TRBV20-1
CDR3 length: 15
J gene: TRBJ2-1
clone size: many
D gene: TRBD2
CDR3 DNA: TGCAGTGCTGATCCCCGGGTAGCGGGAGAAAGTGAGCAGTTCTTC
CDR3 protein: CSADPRVAGESEQFF

V gene: TRBV9
CDR3 length: 15
J gene: TRBJ2-4
clone size: .
D gene: .
CDR3 DNA: TGTGCCAGCAGCGTAGTTCCGGGGTGGCAAAACATTCAGTACTTC
CDR3 protein: CASSVVPGWQNIQYF

V gene: TRBV7-2
CDR3 length: 18
J gene: TRBJ2-3
clone size: once
D gene: .
CDR3 DNA: TGTGCCAGCAGCTTTACCGGCGCCGGGAGTAGTCTGACAGATACGCAGTATTTT
CDR3 protein: CASSFTGAGSSLTDTQYF

V gene: TRBV4-1
CDR3 length: 15
J gene: TRBJ2-7
clone size: .
D gene: TRBD1
CDR3 DNA: TGCGCCAGCAGCTCCTTTACAGGGGGGTCCTACGAGCAGTACTTC
CDR3 protein: CASSSFTGGSYEQYF

V gene: TRBV28
CDR3 length: 16
J gene: TRBJ2-3
clone size: .
D gene: .
CDR3 DNA: TGTGCCAGCAGTTTAGCAGGACAGTTTAGCACAGATACGCAGTATTTT
CDR3 protein: CASSLAGQFSTDTQYF

V gene: TRBV2
CDR3 length: 15
J gene: TRBJ2-3
clone size: .
D gene: .
CDR3 DNA: TGTGCCAGCGGGGCGCCCATTTCTAGCACAGATACGCAGTATTTT
CDR3 protein: CASGAPISSTDTQYF

V gene: TRBV5-1
CDR3 length: 13
J gene: TRBJ2-7
clone size: many
D gene: .
CDR3 DNA: TGCGCCAGCAGCTTGTCAGGGCTCTACGAGCAGTACTTC
CDR3 protein: CASSLSGLYEQYF

V gene: TRBV2
CDR3 length: 14
J gene: TRBJ2-7
clone size: .
D gene: TRBD1
CDR3 DNA: TGTGCCAGCAGACCGGGACAGCAGACCTACGAGCAGTACTTC
CDR3 protein: CASRPGQQTYEQYF

V gene: TRBV6-5
CDR3 length: 13
J gene: TRBJ2-7
clone size: once
D gene: .
CDR3 DNA: TGTGCCAGCGCTCGGGGAGGCGGCTACGAGCAGTACTTC
CDR3 protein: CASARGGGYEQYF

V gene: TRBV20-1
CDR3 length: 11
J gene: TRBJ2-5
clone size: few
D gene: .
CDR3 DNA: TGCAGTGCTACGCGGGCCCAGACCCAGTACTTC
CDR3 protein: CSATRAQTQYF

V gene: TRBV20-1
CDR3 length: 13
J gene: TRBJ2-7
clone size: .
D gene: .
CDR3 DNA: TGCAGTGCCGGGGGAGTGGGGACCTACGAGCAGTACTTC
CDR3 protein: CSAGGVGTYEQYF

V gene: TRBV4-2
CDR3 length: 21
J gene: TRBJ2-1
clone size: .
D gene: TRBD2
CDR3 DNA: TGTGCCAGCAGCCAAGAAGTATCTGTGGCTAGCGGAAGGAGCTCCTACAATGAGCAGTTCTTC
CDR3 protein: CASSQEVSVASGRSSYNEQFF

V gene: TRBV12-3/TRBV12-4
CDR3 length: 11
J gene: TRBJ2-3
clone size: .
D gene: .
CDR3 DNA: TGTGCCAGAGTGAGACCAGATATGGAATATTTT
CDR3 protein: CARVRPDMEYF

V gene: TRBV20-1
CDR3 length: 14
J gene: TRBJ1-5
clone size: .
D gene: .
CDR3 DNA: TGCAGTGCTATCCAACAGGGTGGTTATCAGCCCCAGCATTTT
CDR3 protein: CSAIQQGGYQPQHF

V gene: TRBV12-3/TRBV12-4
CDR3 length: 12
J gene: TRBJ1-5
clone size: .
D gene: .
CDR3 DNA: TGTGCCAGCAGTTCGACGGGTCAGCCCCAGCATTTT
CDR3 protein: CASSSTGQPQHF

V gene: TRBV12-3/TRBV12-4
CDR3 length: 15
J gene: TRBJ2-3
clone size: few
D gene: TRBD1
CDR3 DNA: TGTGCCAGCGCAACCCACAGGGGAAAGGCAGATACGCAGTATTTT
CDR3 protein: CASATHRGKADTQYF

V gene: TRBV21-1
CDR3 length: 12
J gene: TRBJ1-2
clone size: .
D gene: .
CDR3 DNA: TGTGCCAGCTTCAAATATAACTATGGCTACACCTTC
CDR3 protein: CASFKYNYGYTF

V gene: TRBV3-1
CDR3 length: 17
J gene: TRBJ2-7
clone size: .
D gene: .
CDR3 DNA: TGTGCCAGCAGCCAAGCGGAACAGTTCCTGACGGGGTACGAGCAGTACTTC
CDR3 protein: CASSQAEQFLTGYEQYF

V gene: TRBV4-3
CDR3 length: 15
J gene: TRBJ2-2
clone size: .
D gene: .
CDR3 DNA: TGCGCCAGCAGCCAAGATTTTGGTCTGGCCGGGGAGCTGTTTTTT
CDR3 protein: CASSQDFGLAGELFF

V gene: TRBV10-1
CDR3 length: 14
J gene: TRBJ1-1
clone size: few
D gene: .
CDR3 DNA: TGCGCCAGCAGTGAGTCGAGGGGAACCACTGAAGCTTTCTTT
CDR3 protein: CASSESRGTTEAFF

V gene: TRBV20-1
CDR3 length: 16
J gene: TRBJ2-5
clone size: .
D gene: TRBD1
CDR3 DNA: TGCAGTGCTGCCATAAGGACAGGGGTCCTTCAAGAGACCCAGTACTTC
CDR3 protein: CSAAIRTGVLQETQYF

V gene: TRBV25-1
CDR3 length: 15
J gene: TRBJ2-7
clone size: .
D gene: .
CDR3 DNA: TGTGCCAGCAGTGAGGGGTACGAAACTTTCTACGAGCAGTACTTC
CDR3 protein: CASSEGYETFYEQYF

V gene: TRBV28
CDR3 length: 16
J gene: TRBJ1-2
clone size: .
D gene: TRBD1
CDR3 DNA: TGTGCCAGCAGTTTCTTAGGACAGGGAACTAACTATGGCTACACCTTC
CDR3 protein: CASSFLGQGTNYGYTF

V gene: TRBV20-1
CDR3 length: 16
J gene: TRBJ1-5
clone size: .
D gene: .
CDR3 DNA: TGCAGTGCATTAGTAGGGACCTTTGTTCCCGATCAGCCCCAGCATTTT
CDR3 protein: CSALVGTFVPDQPQHF

V gene: TRBV7-2
CDR3 length: 14
J gene: TRBJ2-3
clone size: .
D gene: TRBD2
CDR3 DNA: TGTGCCAGCAGCCCCCAGCTAGCGGGATTCATGCAGTATTTT
CDR3 protein: CASSPQLAGFMQYF

V gene: TRBV3-1
CDR3 length: 14
J gene: TRBJ2-3
clone size: .
D gene: TRBD2
CDR3 DNA: TGTGCCAGCAGCCGTAGCGGGAGCAGCGATACGCAGTATTTT
CDR3 protein: CASSRSGSSDTQYF